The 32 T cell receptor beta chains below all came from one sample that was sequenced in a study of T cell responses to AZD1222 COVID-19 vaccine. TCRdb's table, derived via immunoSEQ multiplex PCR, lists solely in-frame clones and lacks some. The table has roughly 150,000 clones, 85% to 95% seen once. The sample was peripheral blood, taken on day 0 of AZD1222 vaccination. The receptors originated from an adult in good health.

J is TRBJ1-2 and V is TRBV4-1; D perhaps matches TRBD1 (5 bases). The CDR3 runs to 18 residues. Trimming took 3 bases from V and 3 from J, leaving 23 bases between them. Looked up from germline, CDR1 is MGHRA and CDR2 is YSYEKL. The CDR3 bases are TGCGCCAGCAGCCAGTTCCGGGACCGAGGGCGCCCGGACTATGGCTACACCTTC. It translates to CASSQFRDRGRPDYGYTF.

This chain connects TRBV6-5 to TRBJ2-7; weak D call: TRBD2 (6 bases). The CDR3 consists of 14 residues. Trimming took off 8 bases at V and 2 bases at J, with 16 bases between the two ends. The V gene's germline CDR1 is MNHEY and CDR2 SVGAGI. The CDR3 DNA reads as TGTGCCAGCCATCCCACGGCGGGGCCCTACGAGCAGTACTTC. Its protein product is CASHPTAGPYEQYF.

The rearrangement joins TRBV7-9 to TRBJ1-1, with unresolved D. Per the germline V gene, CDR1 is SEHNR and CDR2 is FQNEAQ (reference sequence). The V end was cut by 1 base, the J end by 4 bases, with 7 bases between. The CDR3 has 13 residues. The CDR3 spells CASSLESLTEAFF. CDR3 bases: TGTGCCAGCAGCTTAGAGAGTCTCACTGAAGCTTTCTTT.

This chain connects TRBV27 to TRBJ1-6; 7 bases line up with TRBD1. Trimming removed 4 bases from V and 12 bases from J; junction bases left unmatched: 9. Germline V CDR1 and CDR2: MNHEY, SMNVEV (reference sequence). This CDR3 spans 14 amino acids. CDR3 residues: CASSWYRGGEPLHF. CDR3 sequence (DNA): TGTGCCAGCAGTTGGTACAGGGGAGGGGAACCCCTCCACTTT.

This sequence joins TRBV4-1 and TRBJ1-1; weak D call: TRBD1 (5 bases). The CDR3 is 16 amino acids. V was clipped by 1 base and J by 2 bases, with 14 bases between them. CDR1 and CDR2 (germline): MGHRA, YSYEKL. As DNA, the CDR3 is TGCGCCAGCAGCCAAGTCTACGGCGACAGTAACACTGAAGCTTTCTTT. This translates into CASSQVYGDSNTEAFF.

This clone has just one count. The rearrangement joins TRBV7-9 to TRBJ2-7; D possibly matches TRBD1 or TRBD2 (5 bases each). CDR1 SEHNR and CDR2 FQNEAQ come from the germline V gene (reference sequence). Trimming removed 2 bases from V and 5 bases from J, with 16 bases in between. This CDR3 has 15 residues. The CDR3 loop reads CASSLFGGRSDEQYF. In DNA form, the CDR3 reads TGTGCCAGCAGCTTATTTGGGGGACGATCCGACGAGCAGTACTTC.

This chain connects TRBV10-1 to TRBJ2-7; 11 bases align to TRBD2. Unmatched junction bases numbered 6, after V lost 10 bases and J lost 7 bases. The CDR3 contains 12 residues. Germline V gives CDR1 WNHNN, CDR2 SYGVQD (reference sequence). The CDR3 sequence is CAMGSGREEQYF. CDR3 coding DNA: TGCGCCATGGGTAGCGGGAGGGAGGAGCAGTACTTC.

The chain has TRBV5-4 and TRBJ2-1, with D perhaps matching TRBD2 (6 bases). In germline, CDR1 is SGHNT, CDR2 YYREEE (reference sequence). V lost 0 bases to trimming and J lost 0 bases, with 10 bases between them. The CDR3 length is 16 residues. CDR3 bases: TGTGCCAGCAGCTTGGATCAGCGGGTCTCCTACAATGAGCAGTTCTTC. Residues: CASSLDQRVSYNEQFF.

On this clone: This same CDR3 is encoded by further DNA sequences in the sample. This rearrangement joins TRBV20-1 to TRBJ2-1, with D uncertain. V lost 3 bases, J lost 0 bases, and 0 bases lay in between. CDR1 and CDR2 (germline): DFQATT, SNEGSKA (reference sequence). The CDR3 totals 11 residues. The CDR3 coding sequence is TGCAGTGCTAGCTCCTACAATGAGCAGTTCTTC. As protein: CSASSYNEQFF.

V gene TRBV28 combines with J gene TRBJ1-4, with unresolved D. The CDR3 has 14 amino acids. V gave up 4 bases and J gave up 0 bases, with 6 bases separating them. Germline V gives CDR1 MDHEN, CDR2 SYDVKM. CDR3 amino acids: CASSSIATNEKLFF. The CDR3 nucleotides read TGTGCCAGCAGTTCGATTGCAACTAATGAAAAACTGTTTTTT. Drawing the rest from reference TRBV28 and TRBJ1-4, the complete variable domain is DVKVTQSSRYLVKRTGEKVFLECVQDMDHENMFWYRQDPGLGLRLIYFSYDVKMKEKGDIPEGYSVSREKKERFSLILESASTNQTSMYLCASSSIATNEKLFFGSGTQLSVL.

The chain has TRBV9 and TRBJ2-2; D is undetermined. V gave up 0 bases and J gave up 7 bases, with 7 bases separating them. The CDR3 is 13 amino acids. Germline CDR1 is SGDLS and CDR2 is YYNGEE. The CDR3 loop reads CASSVEGNGELFF. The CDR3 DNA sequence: TGTGCCAGCAGCGTAGAGGGTAACGGGGAGCTGTTTTTT.

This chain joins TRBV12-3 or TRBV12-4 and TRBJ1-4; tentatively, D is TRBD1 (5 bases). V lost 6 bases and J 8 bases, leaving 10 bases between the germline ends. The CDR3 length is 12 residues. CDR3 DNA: TGTGCCAGCAGCCCCGAGGGGGAAAAACTGTTTTTT. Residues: CASSPEGEKLFF.

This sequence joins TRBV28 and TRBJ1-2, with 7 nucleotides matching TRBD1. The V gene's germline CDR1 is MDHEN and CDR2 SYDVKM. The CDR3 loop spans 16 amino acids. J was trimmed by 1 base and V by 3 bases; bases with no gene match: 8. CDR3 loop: CASSFPRGQFNYGYTF. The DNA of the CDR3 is TGTGCCAGCAGTTTCCCTAGGGGGCAGTTTAACTATGGCTACACCTTC.

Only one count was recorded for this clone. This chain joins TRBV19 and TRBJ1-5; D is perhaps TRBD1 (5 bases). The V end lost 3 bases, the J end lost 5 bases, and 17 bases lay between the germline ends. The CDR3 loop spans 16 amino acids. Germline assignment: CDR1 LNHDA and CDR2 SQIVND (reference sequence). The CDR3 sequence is CASSIPGTGWHQPQHF. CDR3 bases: TGTGCCAGTAGTATCCCCGGGACGGGGTGGCATCAGCCCCAGCATTTT.

The CDR3 sequence is CASTTRGGREKLFF. The CDR3 DNA follows: TGTGCCAGTACCACTCGAGGGGGCAGAGAAAAACTGTTTTTT. The V and J genes are TRBV19 and TRBJ1-4, with 7 nucleotides matching TRBD1. This CDR3 comprises 14 residues. Germline lookup yields CDR1 LNHDA and CDR2 SQIVND (reference sequence). V lost 7 bases, J lost 8 bases, and 10 bases stayed unmatched.

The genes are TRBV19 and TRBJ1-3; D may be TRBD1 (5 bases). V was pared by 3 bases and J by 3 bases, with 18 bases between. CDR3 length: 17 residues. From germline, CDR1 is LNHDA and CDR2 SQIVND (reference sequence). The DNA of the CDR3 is TGTGCCAGTAGTATCTACCCGGGACGGAATTTTGGAAACACCATATATTTT. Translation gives CASSIYPGRNFGNTIYF.

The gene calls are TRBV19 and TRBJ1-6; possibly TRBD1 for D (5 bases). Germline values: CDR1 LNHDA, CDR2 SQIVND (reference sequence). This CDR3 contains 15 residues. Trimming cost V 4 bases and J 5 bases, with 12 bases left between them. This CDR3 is CASSTRDGNNSPLHF. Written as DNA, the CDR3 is TGTGCCAGTAGTACCCGGGACGGCAATAATTCACCCCTCCACTTT.

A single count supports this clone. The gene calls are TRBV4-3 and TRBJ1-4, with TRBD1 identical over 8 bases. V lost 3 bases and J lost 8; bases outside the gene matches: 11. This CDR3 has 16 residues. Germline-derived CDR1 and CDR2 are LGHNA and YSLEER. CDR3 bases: TGCGCCAGCAGCCAGCGACAGGGGTTGAATGTGGAAAAACTGTTTTTT. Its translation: CASSQRQGLNVEKLFF.

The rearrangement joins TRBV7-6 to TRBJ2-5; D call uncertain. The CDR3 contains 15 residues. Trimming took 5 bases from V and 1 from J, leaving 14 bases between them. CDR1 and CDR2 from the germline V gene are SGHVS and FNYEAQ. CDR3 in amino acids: CASSLLAASQETQYF. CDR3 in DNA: TGTGCCAGCAGCCTCCTTGCGGCGTCCCAAGAGACCCAGTACTTC. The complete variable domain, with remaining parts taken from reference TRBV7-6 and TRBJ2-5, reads GAGVSQSPRYKVTKRGQDVALRCDPISGHVSLYWYRQALGQGPEFLTYFNYEAQQDKSGLPNDRFSAERPEGSISTLTIQRTEQRDSAMYRCASSLLAASQETQYFGPGTRLLVL.

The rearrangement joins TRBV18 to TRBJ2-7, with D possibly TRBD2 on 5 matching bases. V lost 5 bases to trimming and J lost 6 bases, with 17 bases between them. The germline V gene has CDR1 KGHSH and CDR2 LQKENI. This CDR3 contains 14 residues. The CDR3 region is CASSDREGRGEQYF. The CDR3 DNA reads TGTGCCAGCTCAGACCGCGAGGGAAGAGGCGAGCAGTACTTC.

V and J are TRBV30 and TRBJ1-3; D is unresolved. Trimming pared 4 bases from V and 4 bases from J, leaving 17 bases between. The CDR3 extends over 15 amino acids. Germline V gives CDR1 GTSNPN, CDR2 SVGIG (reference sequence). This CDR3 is CAWMAPKGMGNTIYF. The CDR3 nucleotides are TGTGCCTGGATGGCCCCGAAGGGTATGGGAAACACCATATATTTT.

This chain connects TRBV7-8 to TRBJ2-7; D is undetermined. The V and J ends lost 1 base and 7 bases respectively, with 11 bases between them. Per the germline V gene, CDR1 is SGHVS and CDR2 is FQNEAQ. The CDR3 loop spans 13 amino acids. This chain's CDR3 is CASSLGGGTEQYF. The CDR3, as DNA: TGTGCCAGCAGCTTAGGTGGTGGTACAGAGCAGTACTTC.

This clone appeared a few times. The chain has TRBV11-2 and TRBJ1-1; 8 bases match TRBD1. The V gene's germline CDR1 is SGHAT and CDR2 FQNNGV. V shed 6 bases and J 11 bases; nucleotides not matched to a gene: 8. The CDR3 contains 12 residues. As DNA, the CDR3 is TGTGCCAGCAGATTTCGGACAGGGCAGGCTTTCTTT. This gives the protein CASRFRTGQAFF.

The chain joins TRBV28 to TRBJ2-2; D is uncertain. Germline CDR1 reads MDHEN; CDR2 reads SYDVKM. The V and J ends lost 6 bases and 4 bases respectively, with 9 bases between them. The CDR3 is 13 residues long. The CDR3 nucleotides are TGTGCCAGCAGCCTAGGTAGCACCGGGGAGCTGTTTTTT. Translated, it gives CASSLGSTGELFF.

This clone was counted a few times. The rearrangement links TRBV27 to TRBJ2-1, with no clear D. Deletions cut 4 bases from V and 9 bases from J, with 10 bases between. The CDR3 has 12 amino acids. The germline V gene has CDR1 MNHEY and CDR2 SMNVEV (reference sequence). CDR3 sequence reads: CASSSLGFEQFF. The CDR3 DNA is TGTGCCAGCAGTTCTCTAGGGTTTGAGCAGTTCTTC.

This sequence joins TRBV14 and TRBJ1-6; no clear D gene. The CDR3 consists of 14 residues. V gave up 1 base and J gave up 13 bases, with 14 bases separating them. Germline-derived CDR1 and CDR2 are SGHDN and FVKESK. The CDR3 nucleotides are TGTGCCAGCAGCCAAGGAACGAATCGGAGGCCCCTCCACTTT. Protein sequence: CASSQGTNRRPLHF.

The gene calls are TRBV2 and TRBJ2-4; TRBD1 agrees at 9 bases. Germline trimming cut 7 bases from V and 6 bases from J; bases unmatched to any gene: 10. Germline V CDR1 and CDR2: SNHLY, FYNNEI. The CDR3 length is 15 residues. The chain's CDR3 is CASTGTGPVTNIQYF. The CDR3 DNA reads TGTGCCAGCACCGGGACAGGGCCCGTTACAAACATTCAGTACTTC.

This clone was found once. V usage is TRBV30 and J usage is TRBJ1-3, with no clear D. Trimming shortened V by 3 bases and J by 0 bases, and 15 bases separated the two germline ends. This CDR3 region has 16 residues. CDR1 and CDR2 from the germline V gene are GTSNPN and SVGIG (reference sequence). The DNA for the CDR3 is TGTGCCTGGAGCTCGCCTGGGCATTTCTCTGGAAACACCATATATTTT. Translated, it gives CAWSSPGHFSGNTIYF.

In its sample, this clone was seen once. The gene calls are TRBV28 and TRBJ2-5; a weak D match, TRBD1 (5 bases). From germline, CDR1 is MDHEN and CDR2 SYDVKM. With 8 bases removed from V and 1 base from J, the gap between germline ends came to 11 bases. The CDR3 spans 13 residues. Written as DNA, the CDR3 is TGTGCCAGCGGGGCAGGGTTCCAAGAGACCCAGTACTTC. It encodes CASGAGFQETQYF.

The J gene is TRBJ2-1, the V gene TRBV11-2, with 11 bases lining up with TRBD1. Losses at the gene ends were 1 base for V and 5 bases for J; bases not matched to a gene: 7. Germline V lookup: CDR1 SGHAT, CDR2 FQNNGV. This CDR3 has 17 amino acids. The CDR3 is CASSLGGQGAINNEQFF. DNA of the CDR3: TGTGCCAGCAGCTTAGGTGGACAGGGGGCCATAAACAATGAGCAGTTCTTC.

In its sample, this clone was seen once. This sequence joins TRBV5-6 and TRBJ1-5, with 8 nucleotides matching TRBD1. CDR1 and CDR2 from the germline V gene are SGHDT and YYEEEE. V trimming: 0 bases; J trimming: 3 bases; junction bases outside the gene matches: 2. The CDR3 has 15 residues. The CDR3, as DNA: TGTGCCAGCAGCTTGGACAGGGGGATCAATCAGCCCCAGCATTTT. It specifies CASSLDRGINQPQHF.

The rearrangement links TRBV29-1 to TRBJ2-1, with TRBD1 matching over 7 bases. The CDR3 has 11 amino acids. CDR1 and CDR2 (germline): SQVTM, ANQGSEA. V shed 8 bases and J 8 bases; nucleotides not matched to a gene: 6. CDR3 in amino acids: CSIRQGDEQFF. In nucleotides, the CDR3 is TGCAGCATTCGACAGGGCGATGAGCAGTTCTTC.